These 25 T cell receptor beta chains share one sample of origin, sequenced in a study of cytomegalovirus exposure and HLA in healthy donors. The PCR employed 60 Vbeta primers together with 13 Jbeta primers. TCRdb keeps only in-frame clones here, not all; method: immunoSEQ multiplex PCR. The profile shows about 130,000 clones, around 80% of them singletons. The sequenced material came from PBMCs. These receptors came from a man aged 30 to 45 in good health and CMV-seronegative.

The chain is built from TRBV6-5 and TRBJ1-2; D is perhaps TRBD1 (5 bases). Looked up from germline, CDR1 is MNHEY and CDR2 is SVGAGI. The CDR3 spans 14 residues. Trimming cost V 6 bases and J 4 bases, with 15 bases left between them. The CDR3 here is CASRSRGTTYGYTF. As DNA, the CDR3 is TGTGCCAGCAGATCACGGGGGACTACCTATGGCTACACCTTC.

A few counts support this clone. The gene calls are TRBV5-3 and TRBJ2-7, with a tentative D call TRBD1 (5 bases). TRBV5-3 is noted as an ORF with a role that remains uncertain. V lost 9 bases and J 0 bases, leaving 22 bases between the germline ends. CDR3 length: 16 residues. In nucleotides, the CDR3 is TGTGCCAAAAAAAGTTTCTGGACATCGTACTCCTACGAGCAGTACTTC. Protein product: CAKKSFWTSYSYEQYF.

The chain employs TRBV5-1 and TRBJ1-1; 7 nucleotides agree with TRBD1. Germline assignment: CDR1 SGHRS and CDR2 YFSETQ. J was trimmed by 3 bases and V by 4 bases; bases with no gene match: 12. The CDR3 is 16 amino acids. The CDR3 DNA sequence: TGCGCCAGCAGCCACTTCCAGGGGGAAAGAGACACTGAAGCTTTCTTT. Encoded protein: CASSHFQGERDTEAFF.

The table lists this clone with a count of one. Here the CDR3 reads CSVTGLRENTEAFF. The CDR3 DNA is TGCAGCGTCACAGGGTTAAGGGAGAACACTGAAGCTTTCTTT. The chain employs TRBV29-1 and TRBJ1-1; tentatively, D is TRBD1 (6 bases). The germline V gene has CDR1 SQVTM and CDR2 ANQGSEA. V lost 6 bases to trimming and J lost 1 base, with 15 bases between them. The length of the CDR3 is 14 residues.

V is TRBV29-1 and J is TRBJ1-1, with D tentatively TRBD1 (6 bases). The germline CDR1 and CDR2 sequences are SQVTM and ANQGSEA. This CDR3 is built from 12 residues. V lost 5 bases and J 11 bases, leaving 18 bases between the germline ends. The CDR3 here is CSVWLGGVSAFF. In nucleotides, the CDR3 is TGCAGCGTTTGGTTAGGGGGGGTTTCGGCTTTCTTT.

The rearrangement joins TRBV5-4 to TRBJ1-2; D possibly corresponds to TRBD1 (5 bases). CDR1 is SGHNT, CDR2 YYREEE, per germline (reference sequence). Between the trimmed V and J ends, which lost 1 base and 3 bases, there was a span of 10 bases. The CDR3 has 14 residues. CDR3 sequence (DNA): TGTGCCAGCAGCTTGCCCCGGGGGGACTATGGCTACACCTTC. Its protein product is CASSLPRGDYGYTF. The full variable domain, its missing parts supplied by reference TRBV5-4 and TRBJ1-2, is ETGVTQSPTHLIKTRGQQVTLRCSSQSGHNTVSWYQQALGQGPQFIFQYYREEENGRGNFPPRFSGLQFPNYSSELNVNALELDDSALYLCASSLPRGDYGYTFGSGTRLTVV.

The table lists this clone with a count of one. The genes are TRBV7-9 and TRBJ1-6; D unclear. Trimming pared 1 base from V and 3 bases from J, leaving 7 bases between. Germline CDR1 SEHNR, CDR2 FQNEAQ (reference sequence). CDR3 length: 15 residues. CDR3 amino acids: CASSLGGGYNSPLHF. The CDR3 DNA reads TGTGCCAGCAGCTTAGGAGGAGGCTATAATTCACCCCTCCACTTT. The full variable domain, rest sourced from reference TRBV7-9 and TRBJ1-6, is DTGVSQNPRHKITKRGQNVTFRCDPISEHNRLYWYRQTLGQGPEFLTYFQNEAQLEKSRLLSDRFSAERPKGSFSTLEIQRTEQGDSAMYLCASSLGGGYNSPLHFGNGTRLTVT.

The CDR3 DNA is TGTGCCACCACCGGGACAGGGGAGGAGACCCAGTACTTC. Residues: CATTGTGEETQYF. The V and J genes are TRBV10-3 and TRBJ2-5; TRBD1 agrees at 10 bases. CDR1 is ENHRY, CDR2 SYGVKD, per germline. This CDR3 comprises 13 residues. J lost 5 bases, V lost 10 bases, and 7 bases had no gene match.

The gene calls are TRBV4-2 and TRBJ2-2; weak D call: TRBD2 (5 bases). CDR3 length: 16 amino acids. Germline CDR1 is LGHNA and CDR2 is YNFKEQ. V lost 1 base to trimming and J lost 6 bases, with 15 bases between them. The CDR3 region is CASSQGSGSEAGELFF. In DNA form, the CDR3 reads TGTGCCAGCAGCCAAGGGTCGGGGTCTGAGGCCGGGGAGCTGTTTTTT.

The rearrangement uses TRBV29-1 and TRBJ1-1; tentative D call: TRBD1 (6 bases). Germline lookup yields CDR1 SQVTM and CDR2 ANQGSEA. Trimming pared 1 base from V and 4 bases from J, leaving 16 bases between. The CDR3 sequence is 15 residues long. The CDR3: CSVEVTGGHSTEAFF. CDR3 in DNA: TGCAGCGTTGAAGTAACGGGGGGGCACAGCACTGAAGCTTTCTTT. Combining the CDR3 with reference TRBV29-1 and TRBJ1-1 gives the whole variable domain SAVISQKPSRDICQRGTSLTIQCQVDSQVTMMFWYRQQPGQSLTLIATANQGSEATYESGFVIDKFPISRPNLTFSTLTVSNMSPEDSSIYLCSVEVTGGHSTEAFFGQGTRLTVV.

The chain is built from TRBV11-2 and TRBJ1-5, with 8 bases aligning to TRBD1. The CDR3 runs 13 residues. The germline V gene has CDR1 SGHAT and CDR2 FQNNGV. V lost 1 base to trimming and J lost 7 bases; unmatched junction nucleotides: 0. The CDR3 DNA sequence: TGTGCCAGCAGCTTAGGGGACAGGCAGCCCCAGCATTTT. Translated: CASSLGDRQPQHF.

This clone was counted only a few times. The J gene is TRBJ2-2, the V gene TRBV6-4, with TRBD2 matching over 7 bases. The V gene's germline CDR1 is MRHNA and CDR2 SNTAGT. CDR3 size: 14 residues. Losses at the gene ends were 6 bases for V and 0 bases for J; bases not matched to a gene: 1. The CDR3 reads CASRRESNTGELFF. The CDR3 coding sequence is TGTGCCAGCAGGCGGGAGTCGAACACCGGGGAGCTGTTTTTT.

The chain joins TRBV6-6 to TRBJ2-1; D possibly corresponds to TRBD2 (6 bases). The V end was cut by 4 bases, the J end by 4 bases, with 14 bases between. This CDR3 has 15 amino acids. CDR1 and CDR2 from the germline V gene are MNHNY and SVGAGI (reference sequence). Written as DNA, the CDR3 is TGTGCCAGCAGTTCTCCGGGACTGACATACAATGAGCAGTTCTTC. Amino acids: CASSSPGLTYNEQFF.

This chain uses TRBV7-2 with TRBJ1-3; 7 bases are shared with TRBD1. Germline CDR1 and CDR2: SGHTA and FQGNSA. The CDR3 consists of 15 residues. The V and J ends lost 1 base and 3 bases, in that order; junction bases with no gene match: 3. The CDR3 region has the DNA TGTGCCAGCAGCTTAGAGGGGGCGCGTGGAAACACCATATATTTT. This translates into CASSLEGARGNTIYF. Supplemented by reference TRBV7-2 and TRBJ1-3, the full variable domain reads GAGVSQSPSNKVTEKGKDVELRCDPISGHTALYWYRQSLGQGLEFLIYFQGNSAPDKSGLPSDRFSAERTGGSVSTLTIQRTQQEDSAVYLCASSLEGARGNTIYFGEGSWLTVV.

The V gene is TRBV10-3, the J gene TRBJ2-5; perhaps TRBD1 as D (5 bases). The germline V and J ends were trimmed by 3 bases and 3 bases, with 8 bases remaining between them. This CDR3 is built from 13 residues. CDR1 is ENHRY, CDR2 SYGVKD, per germline. CDR3 DNA: TGTGCCATCAGTGACGGCAGGGAAGAGACCCAGTACTTC. This sequence encodes CAISDGREETQYF.

The CDR3 spells CASSQGLAGSYNEQFF. The CDR3 DNA sequence: TGCGCCAGCAGCCAGGGACTAGCGGGGTCCTACAATGAGCAGTTCTTC. The rearrangement joins TRBV4-3 to TRBJ2-1, with 13 nucleotides matching TRBD2. Germline CDR1 and CDR2: LGHNA and YSLEER. V shed 3 bases and J 1 base; nucleotides not matched to a gene: 0. The CDR3 extends over 16 amino acids.

The rearrangement links TRBV29-1 to TRBJ1-1; D is ambiguous. V gave up 6 bases and J gave up 4 bases, with 15 bases separating them. CDR3 length: 13 residues. CDR1 SQVTM and CDR2 ANQGSEA come from the germline V gene. Here the CDR3 reads CSVARYMGTEAFF. The CDR3, as DNA: TGCAGCGTGGCGCGGTACATGGGCACTGAAGCTTTCTTT.

The chain is built from TRBV19 and TRBJ1-1; TRBD1 matches at 7 bases. Germline CDR1 reads LNHDA; CDR2 reads SQIVND (reference sequence). The CDR3 covers 17 residues. The V and J ends lost 7 bases and 4 bases, in that order; junction bases with no gene match: 18. CDR3 in amino acids: CASTPGRNRGFGTEAFF. The CDR3 DNA is TGTGCCAGTACCCCCGGTCGGAACAGGGGATTCGGCACTGAAGCTTTCTTT.

In this sample, this clone turned up once. V and J are TRBV5-1 and TRBJ2-5; weak D call: TRBD2 (7 bases). Germline assignment: CDR1 SGHRS and CDR2 YFSETQ. V was clipped by 4 bases and J by 0 bases, with 13 bases between them. This CDR3 contains 15 residues. Written as DNA, the CDR3 is TGCGCCAGCAGCGCCCAGGGGACTAACCAAGAGACCCAGTACTTC. This sequence encodes CASSAQGTNQETQYF.

The CDR3 protein is CASSEGRGRGEQYF. CDR3 nucleotides: TGTGCCAGCAGTGAGGGCAGGGGGCGAGGGGAGCAGTACTTC. The chain employs TRBV2 and TRBJ2-7; 8 bases are shared with TRBD1. CDR1 is SNHLY, CDR2 FYNNEI, per germline. This CDR3 region has 14 residues. Losses at the gene ends were 3 bases for V and 7 bases for J; bases not matched to a gene: 8.

This chain connects TRBV2 to TRBJ2-1; TRBD2 matches 13 bases. This CDR3 region has 16 residues. CDR1 is SNHLY and CDR2 is FYNNEI in the germline V gene. After removal of 6 bases from V and 8 bases from J, the junction contained 10 bases not matched to a gene. The CDR3 region has the DNA TGTGCCAGCAGCGGGCTACTAGCGGGAGGGGGGCATGAGCAGTTCTTC. It encodes CASSGLLAGGGHEQFF.

The chain combines TRBV4-1 with TRBJ2-7; 9 nucleotides match TRBD2. This CDR3 contains 13 residues. Trimming cost V 5 bases and J 7 bases; bases outside gene matches: 6. Per the germline V gene, CDR1 is MGHRA and CDR2 is YSYEKL. The CDR3 DNA reads TGCGCCAGCAGCGCTAGCGGGGTATATGAGCAGTACTTC. Its protein is CASSASGVYEQYF.

CDR3 coding DNA: TGTGCCAGCAGGCAAAACCTCAGGGGGTCAGATACGCAGTATTTT. Protein: CASRQNLRGSDTQYF. The chain combines TRBV27 with TRBJ2-3; 7 bases are a match to TRBD1. The CDR3 consists of 15 residues. The germline V gene has CDR1 MNHEY and CDR2 SMNVEV (reference sequence). The ends lost 6 bases at V and 4 bases at J; junction bases unmatched: 10.

The V gene is TRBV6-4, the J gene TRBJ2-1; D is uncertain. Per the germline V gene, CDR1 is MRHNA and CDR2 is SNTAGT. CDR3 size: 13 residues. With 2 bases removed from V and 5 bases from J, the gap between germline ends came to 7 bases. This chain's CDR3 is CASSDDTHNEQFF. CDR3 DNA: TGTGCCAGCAGTGACGACACCCACAATGAGCAGTTCTTC.

The chain couples TRBV27 to TRBJ2-7; TRBD1 matches 8 bases. Germline V gene sequence: CDR1 MNHEY, CDR2 SMNVEV (reference sequence). Germline trimming cut 4 bases from V and 5 bases from J; bases unmatched to any gene: 7. This CDR3 is built from 14 residues. The CDR3 sequence: CASSSPDRGHEQYF. The CDR3 nucleotides are TGTGCCAGCAGTTCCCCTGACAGGGGCCACGAGCAGTACTTC.